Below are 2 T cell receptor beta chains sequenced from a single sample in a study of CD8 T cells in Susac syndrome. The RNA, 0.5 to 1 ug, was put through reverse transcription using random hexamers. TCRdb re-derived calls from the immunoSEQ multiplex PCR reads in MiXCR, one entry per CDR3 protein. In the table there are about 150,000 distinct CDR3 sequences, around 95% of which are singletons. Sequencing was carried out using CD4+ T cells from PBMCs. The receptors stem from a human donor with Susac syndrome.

The CDR3 reads CSAGGQNNSPLHF. The DNA for the CDR3 is TGCAGTGCCGGAGGGCAGAATAATTCACCCCTCCACTTT. The V call is TRBV20-1, the J call TRBJ1-6; D is ambiguous. The CDR3 has 13 amino acids. Trimming removed 6 bases at V and 5 bases at J, with 11 bases between. Per the germline V gene, CDR1 is DFQATT and CDR2 is SNEGSKA (reference sequence).

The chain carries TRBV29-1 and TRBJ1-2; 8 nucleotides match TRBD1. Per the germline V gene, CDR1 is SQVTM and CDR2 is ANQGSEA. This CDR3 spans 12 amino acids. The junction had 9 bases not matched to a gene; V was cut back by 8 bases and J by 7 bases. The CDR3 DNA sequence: TGCAGCTTAATCGACAGGGGCGGTGGCTACACCTTC. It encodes CSLIDRGGGYTF.